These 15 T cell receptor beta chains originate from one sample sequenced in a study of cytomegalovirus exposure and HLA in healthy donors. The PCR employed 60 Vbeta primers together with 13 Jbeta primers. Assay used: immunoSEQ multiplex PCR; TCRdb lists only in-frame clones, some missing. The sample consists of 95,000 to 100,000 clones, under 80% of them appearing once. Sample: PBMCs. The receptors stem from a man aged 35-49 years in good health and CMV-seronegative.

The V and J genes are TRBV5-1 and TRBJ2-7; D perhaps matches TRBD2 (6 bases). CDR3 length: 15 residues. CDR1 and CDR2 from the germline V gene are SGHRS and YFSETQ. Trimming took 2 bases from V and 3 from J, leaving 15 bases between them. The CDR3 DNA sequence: TGCGCCAGCAGCTTCGGACTGGAGGGAATCTACGAGCAGTACTTC. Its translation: CASSFGLEGIYEQYF. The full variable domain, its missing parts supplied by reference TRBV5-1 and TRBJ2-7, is KAGVTQTPRYLIKTRGQQVTLSCSPISGHRSVSWYQQTPGQGLQFLFEYFSETQRNKGNFPGRFSGRQFSNSRSEMNVSTLELGDSALYLCASSFGLEGIYEQYFGPGTRLTVT.

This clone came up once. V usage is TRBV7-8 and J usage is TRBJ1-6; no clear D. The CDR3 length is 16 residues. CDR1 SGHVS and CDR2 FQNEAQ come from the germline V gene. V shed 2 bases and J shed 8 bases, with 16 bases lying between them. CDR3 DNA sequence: TGTGCCAGCAGCTTATCCTCGGGGATGAGTGATTCACCCCTCCACTTT. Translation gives CASSLSSGMSDSPLHF.

The CDR3 region has the DNA TGTGCCAGCAGCCAAGATGTATCACCTATTAATTCACCCCTCCACTTT. Translating it yields CASSQDVSPINSPLHF. The chain links TRBV4-2 to TRBJ1-6; D unresolved. The V end was cut by 0 bases, the J end by 6 bases, with 12 bases between. CDR3 size: 16 residues. CDR1 is LGHNA, CDR2 YNFKEQ, per germline.

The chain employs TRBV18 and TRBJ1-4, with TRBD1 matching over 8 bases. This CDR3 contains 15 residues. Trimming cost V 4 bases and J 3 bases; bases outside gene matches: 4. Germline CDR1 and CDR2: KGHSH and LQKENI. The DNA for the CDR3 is TGTGCCAGCTCACTCCAGACAGGGGCTAATGAAAAACTGTTTTTT. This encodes CASSLQTGANEKLFF.

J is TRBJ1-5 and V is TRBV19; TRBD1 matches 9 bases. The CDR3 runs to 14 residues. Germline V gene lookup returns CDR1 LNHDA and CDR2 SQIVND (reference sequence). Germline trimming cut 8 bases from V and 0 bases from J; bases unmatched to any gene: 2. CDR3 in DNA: TGTGCCAGTGGGACAGGGTCTAGCAATCAGCCCCAGCATTTT. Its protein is CASGTGSSNQPQHF.

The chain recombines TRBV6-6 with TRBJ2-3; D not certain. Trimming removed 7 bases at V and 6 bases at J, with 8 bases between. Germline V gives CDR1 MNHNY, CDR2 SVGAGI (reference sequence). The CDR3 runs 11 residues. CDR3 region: CASISQDTQYF. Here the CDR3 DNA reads TGTGCCAGCATTTCTCAGGATACGCAGTATTTT.

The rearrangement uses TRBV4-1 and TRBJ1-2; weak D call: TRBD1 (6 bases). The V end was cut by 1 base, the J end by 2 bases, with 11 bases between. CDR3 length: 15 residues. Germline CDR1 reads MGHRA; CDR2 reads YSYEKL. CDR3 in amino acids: CASSQAGAVNYGYTF. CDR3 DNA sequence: TGCGCCAGCAGCCAAGCAGGGGCCGTAAACTATGGCTACACCTTC.

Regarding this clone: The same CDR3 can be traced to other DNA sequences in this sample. Here the CDR3 reads CASSPRQGTYEQYV. CDR3 sequence (DNA): TGTGCCAGCTCACCGCGACAGGGCACTTACGAGCAGTACGTC. The gene calls are TRBV18 and TRBJ2-7, with 7 bases that match TRBD1. Losses at the gene ends were 3 bases for V and 4 bases for J; bases not matched to a gene: 6. Germline CDR1 KGHSH, CDR2 LQKENI. The CDR3 sequence is 14 residues long.

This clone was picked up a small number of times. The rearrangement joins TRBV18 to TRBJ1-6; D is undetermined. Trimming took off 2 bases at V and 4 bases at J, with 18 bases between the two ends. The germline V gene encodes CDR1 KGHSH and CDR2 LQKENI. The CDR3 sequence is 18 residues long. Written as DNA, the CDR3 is TGTGCCAGCTCACCATCGTCTATTCGCGGCGGTTATAATTCACCCCTCCACTTT. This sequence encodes CASSPSSIRGGYNSPLHF.

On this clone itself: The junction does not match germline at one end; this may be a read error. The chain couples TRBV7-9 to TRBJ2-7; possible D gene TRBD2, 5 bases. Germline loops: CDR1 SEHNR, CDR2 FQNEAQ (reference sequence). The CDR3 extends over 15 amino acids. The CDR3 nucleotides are TGTTCCAGCAGCTTTGAGGGCCCCCGGGACTACGAGCAGTACTTC. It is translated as CSSSFEGPRDYEQYF.

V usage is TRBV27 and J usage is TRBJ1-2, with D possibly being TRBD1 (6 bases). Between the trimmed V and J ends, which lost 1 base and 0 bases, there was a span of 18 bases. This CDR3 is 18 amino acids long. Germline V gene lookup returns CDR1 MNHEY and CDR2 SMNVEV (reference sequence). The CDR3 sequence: CASSLYPGRGGANYGYTF. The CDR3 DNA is TGTGCCAGCAGTTTATACCCAGGGAGGGGGGGGGCTAACTATGGCTACACCTTC.

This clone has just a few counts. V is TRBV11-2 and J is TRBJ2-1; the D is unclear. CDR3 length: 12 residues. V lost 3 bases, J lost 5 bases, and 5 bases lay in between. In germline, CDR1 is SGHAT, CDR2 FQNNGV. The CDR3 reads CASSFLDNEQFF. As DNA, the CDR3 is TGTGCCAGCAGCTTCTTAGACAATGAGCAGTTCTTC.

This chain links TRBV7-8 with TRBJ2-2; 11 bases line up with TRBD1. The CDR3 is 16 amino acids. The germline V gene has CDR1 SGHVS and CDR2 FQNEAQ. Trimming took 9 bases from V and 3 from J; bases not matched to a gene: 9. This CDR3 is CASNAWTGGDTGELFF. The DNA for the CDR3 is TGTGCCAGTAATGCGTGGACAGGGGGCGACACCGGGGAGCTGTTTTTT.

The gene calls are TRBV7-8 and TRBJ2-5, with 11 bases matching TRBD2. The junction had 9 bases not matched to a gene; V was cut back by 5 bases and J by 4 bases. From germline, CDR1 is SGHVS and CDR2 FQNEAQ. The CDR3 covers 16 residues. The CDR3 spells CASSPQIAGGRETQYF. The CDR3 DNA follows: TGTGCCAGCAGCCCCCAAATAGCGGGGGGGCGAGAGACCCAGTACTTC.

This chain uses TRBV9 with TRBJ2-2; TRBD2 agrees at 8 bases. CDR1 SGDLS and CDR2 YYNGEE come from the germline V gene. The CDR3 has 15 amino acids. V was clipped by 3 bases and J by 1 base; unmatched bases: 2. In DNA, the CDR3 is TGTGCCAGCAGCGCGGCGGGGGGGAACACCGGGGAGCTGTTTTTT. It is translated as CASSAAGGNTGELFF.